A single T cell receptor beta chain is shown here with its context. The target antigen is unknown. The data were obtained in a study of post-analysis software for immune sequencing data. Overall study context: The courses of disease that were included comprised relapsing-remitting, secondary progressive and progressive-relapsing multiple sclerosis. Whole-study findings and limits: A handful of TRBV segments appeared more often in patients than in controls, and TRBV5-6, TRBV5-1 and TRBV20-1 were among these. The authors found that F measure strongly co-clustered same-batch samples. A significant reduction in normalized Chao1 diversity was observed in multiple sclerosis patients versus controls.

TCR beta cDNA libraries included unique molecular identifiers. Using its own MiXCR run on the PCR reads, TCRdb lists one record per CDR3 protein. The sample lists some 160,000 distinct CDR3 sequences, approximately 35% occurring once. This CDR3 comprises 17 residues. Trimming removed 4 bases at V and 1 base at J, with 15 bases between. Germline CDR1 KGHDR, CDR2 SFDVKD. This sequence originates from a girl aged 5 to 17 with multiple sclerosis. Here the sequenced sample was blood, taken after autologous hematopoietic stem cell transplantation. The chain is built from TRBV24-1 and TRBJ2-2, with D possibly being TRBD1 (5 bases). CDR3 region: CATSDPQGKLNTGELFF. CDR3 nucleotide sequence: TGTGCCACCAGTGACCCTCAGGGAAAGCTGAACACCGGGGAGCTGTTTTTT.